Described below is a single T cell receptor (beta chain) sequence and its context. Its specificity is not known. This entry belongs to a study of T cells expressing NK-cell markers. Study at large: Seven of the eight sequenced donors were classified as HCMV-seropositive, and one was classified as seronegative. Study-wide points: Uncertainty persisted over the HCMV specificity of expanded NKG2C+ T cell clones. These same clonotypes (in several donors) also led the CD3+CD56-NKG2C+ fraction.

The CDR3 has 15 amino acids. TCRdb reprocessed the 5' RACE reads; each CDR3 protein has one entry and no DNA is given. The sample table includes some 140,000 distinct CDR3 sequences. The chain links TRBV23-1 to TRBJ2-7; TCRdb gives TRBD2 as the D gene, but with no DNA this cannot be confirmed. TRBV23-1 is flagged as an ORF with uncertain function. The sample was blood T cells: a sorted CD56 or NKG2C T cell subset, CD4+ or CD8+ T cells, or bulk PBMC T cells (not recorded which). This receptor was identified in a woman in her forties or fifties in good health. The chain's CDR3 is CASSQPLVTGGEQYF.